These 26 T cell receptor beta chains were all obtained from the same sample, sequenced in a study of molecular identifiers for immune sequencing clone quantification. TCRdb fed the PCR reads into MiXCR, producing one record per CDR3 protein. The repertoire holds about 10,000 distinct CDR3 sequences, with 20% to 25% as singletons. The specimen was naive CD8+ T cells from blood, with Jurkat cell RNA spiked in. Subset of the sample: FACS-sorted CD8+CD4-CCR7+CD45RA+ naive T cells. These receptors came from a human donor in good health. Some libraries in this study had Jurkat cell RNA spiked in.

Sample share makes this clonotype medium-sized. This sequence joins TRBV27 and TRBJ2-3, with D perhaps matching TRBD1 (6 bases). V shed 6 bases and J shed 2 bases, with 12 bases lying between them. Germline V lookup: CDR1 MNHEY, CDR2 SMNVEV (reference sequence). CDR3 length equals 14 residues. The CDR3 DNA follows: TGTGCCAGCAGGGACAGAAGAACCACAGATACGCAGTATTTT. Amino acid sequence: CASRDRRTTDTQYF.

This clonotype is termed medium-sized. This sequence joins TRBV18 and TRBJ2-3; D could derive from TRBD1 or TRBD2 (5 bases each). Germline V lookup: CDR1 KGHSH, CDR2 LQKENI. The CDR3 loop spans 16 amino acids. Between the trimmed V and J ends, which lost 2 bases and 0 bases, there was a span of 12 bases. The chain's CDR3 is CASSPEGYLSTDTQYF. CDR3 sequence (DNA): TGTGCCAGCTCACCAGAGGGGTATCTGAGCACAGATACGCAGTATTTT.

As concerns this clonotype: This may be a read error: a much more frequent sequence differs by one nucleotide. V is TRBV7-2 and J is TRBJ2-1; unclear D gene. The CDR3 covers 12 residues. CDR1 is SGHTA and CDR2 is FQGNSA in the germline V gene. The CDR3 region is CASRQAYNEQFF. CDR3 DNA: TGTGCTTCACGGCAGGCTTACAATGAGCAGTTCTTC.

The chain is built from TRBV30 and TRBJ2-3; the D is unclear. From germline, CDR1 is GTSNPN and CDR2 SVGIG (reference sequence). The CDR3 is 12 residues long. The V end lost 0 bases, the J end lost 8 bases, and 9 bases lay between the germline ends. The CDR3 reads CAWSVDQITQYF. The CDR3 nucleotides read TGTGCCTGGAGTGTTGACCAGATTACGCAGTATTTT.

This clonotype is termed large. The chain links TRBV28 to TRBJ2-7; TRBD1 aligns across 8 bases. Germline V gives CDR1 MDHEN, CDR2 SYDVKM. The ends lost 6 bases at V and 2 bases at J; junction bases unmatched: 6. This CDR3 is built from 14 residues. The CDR3 DNA sequence: TGTGCCAGCAGCCCTCGGGACAGGCCCTACGAGCAGTACTTC. Amino acid sequence: CASSPRDRPYEQYF.

This clonotype occurred many times. This sequence joins TRBV12-3 or TRBV12-4 and TRBJ2-3; TRBD2 aligns across 12 bases. J was trimmed by 4 bases and V by 4 bases; bases with no gene match: 3. The CDR3 loop spans 15 amino acids. CDR3 protein: CASSSTSGSADTQYF. The CDR3 bases are TGTGCCAGCAGTTCGACTAGCGGGAGTGCAGATACGCAGTATTTT.

On this clonotype itself: The junction and the germline gene differ at one end; a read error may be behind it. This chain uses TRBV9 with TRBJ2-3, with 10 bases that match TRBD2. Germline V gene sequence: CDR1 SGDLS, CDR2 YYNGEE. The CDR3 spans 15 residues. The CDR3 DNA sequence: TGTGCCAGCAGCGGTACTAGCGGGGTATCAGATGCGCAGTATTTT. Translation gives CASSGTSGVSDAQYF.

In the case of this clonotype: It may be a read error: a sequence one base away is much more abundant. V usage is TRBV3-1 and J usage is TRBJ1-1, with D possibly TRBD1 on 6 matching bases. The CDR3 spans 16 residues. From germline, CDR1 is LGHDT and CDR2 YNNKEL (reference sequence). Trimming pared 2 bases from V and 1 base from J, leaving 14 bases between. Here the CDR3 reads CASSQQIRGKNTEAFF. The CDR3 DNA sequence: TGTGCCAGCAGCCAACAGATTAGGGGGAAGAACACTGAAGCTTTCTTT.

Comments on this clonotype: At one end the junction does not follow the germline gene, possibly because of a read error. The rearrangement joins TRBV7-2 to TRBJ2-1; 8 nucleotides line up with TRBD2. Germline values: CDR1 SGHTA, CDR2 FQGNSA. The length of the CDR3 is 16 residues. CDR3 sequence (DNA): TGTGCCAGCAGCTCTCTTAGCGGGGTCGCCGACAATGAGCGGTTCTTC. It codes for CASSSLSGVADNERFF.

This clonotype is medium-sized (0.01 to 0.1%). This chain links TRBV5-4 with TRBJ2-7, with D maybe TRBD1 (5 bases). This CDR3 spans 14 amino acids. Germline CDR1 is SGHNT and CDR2 is YYREEE (reference sequence). The V and J ends lost 2 bases and 3 bases respectively, with 12 bases between them. CDR3 sequence reads: CASSLTQGSYEQYF. The CDR3 bases are TGTGCCAGCAGCTTAACTCAGGGTAGCTACGAGCAGTACTTC. Supplemented by reference TRBV5-4 and TRBJ2-7, the full variable domain reads ETGVTQSPTHLIKTRGQQVTLRCSSQSGHNTVSWYQQALGQGPQFIFQYYREEENGRGNFPPRFSGLQFPNYSSELNVNALELDDSALYLCASSLTQGSYEQYFGPGTRLTVT.

Worth noting for this clonotype: This may arise from a read error, as a much more abundant clone is one base away. The chain uses TRBV15 and TRBJ2-7; 7 nucleotides agree with TRBD1. Germline loops: CDR1 LNHNV, CDR2 YYDKDF (reference sequence). The CDR3 covers 16 residues. The trim removed 10 bases at V and 3 bases at J, leaving 18 bases unmatched. CDR3 DNA: TGTGCCATCCCCTCCGGGGACGACAGGGCGGTCTACGAGCAGTACTTC. This sequence encodes CAIPSGDDRAVYEQYF.

Remarks on this clonotype: With a much larger clone just one base away, this may be a read error. The chain couples TRBV20-1 to TRBJ2-3; 11 nucleotides agree with TRBD2. CDR3 size: 17 residues. Germline V CDR1 and CDR2: DFQATT, SNEGSKA (reference sequence). The CDR3 sequence: CSAPQTGSGGVTATQYF. CDR3 sequence (DNA): TGCAGTGCTCCTCAGACCGGTAGCGGGGGGGTGACAGCTACGCAGTATTTT.

A note on this clonotype: At one boundary the junction diverges from the germline segment, which might be a read error. The chain couples TRBV10-3 to TRBJ2-2; weak D call: TRBD2 (5 bases). This CDR3 is 14 amino acids long. The germline gives CDR1 ENHRY, CDR2 SYGVKD. CDR3 in DNA: TGTGCCATCAGTGGTGGGCCTAACACCGGGGAGCCGTTTTTT. Translating gives CAISGGPNTGEPFF.

This clonotype occurred many times. The CDR3 reads CASSLVRVKDTDTQYF. The CDR3 DNA reads TGTGCCAGCAGCTTGGTCAGGGTCAAGGACACAGATACGCAGTATTTT. The chain is built from TRBV5-6 and TRBJ2-3; D may be TRBD1 (5 bases). In germline, CDR1 is SGHDT, CDR2 YYEEEE. V lost 0 bases to trimming and J lost 2 bases, with 13 bases between them. The CDR3 loop spans 16 amino acids.

In its sample, this clonotype ranks as medium-sized. CDR3 protein: CASSLLPTGDLTDTQYF. For the CDR3, the DNA is TGCGCCAGCAGCTTGCTACCCACAGGGGATTTGACAGATACGCAGTATTTT. The chain couples TRBV5-1 to TRBJ2-3, with 7 bases lining up with TRBD1. This CDR3 has 17 amino acids. CDR1 is SGHRS, CDR2 YFSETQ, per germline. The V gene end was trimmed by 1 base and the J gene end by 3 bases; junction bases not matched to a gene: 11. The variable domain in full, completed from reference TRBV5-1 and TRBJ2-3, reads KAGVTQTPRYLIKTRGQQVTLSCSPISGHRSVSWYQQTPGQGLQFLFEYFSETQRNKGNFPGRFSGRQFSNSRSEMNVSTLELGDSALYLCASSLLPTGDLTDTQYFGPGTRLTVL.

This clonotype was picked up a small number of times. The CDR3 sequence is CAWSVTREKLFF. As DNA, the CDR3 is TGTGCCTGGAGTGTAACCCGTGAAAAACTGTTTTTT. The chain carries TRBV30 and TRBJ1-4; D is unresolved. CDR1 and CDR2 (germline): GTSNPN, SVGIG (reference sequence). V was cut by 0 bases and J by 7 bases, with 6 bases left in between. The CDR3 runs 12 residues.

As to this clonotype: It may be a read error: a sequence one base away is much more abundant. The chain employs TRBV29-1 and TRBJ1-4; 9 positions match TRBD1. The CDR3 sequence is 12 residues long. Per germline, CDR1 SQVTM and CDR2 ANQGSEA. CDR3 sequence: CSVEGPRDRVSF. For the CDR3, the DNA is TGCAGCGTTGAAGGTCCCCGGGACAGGGTGTCTTTT.

By share, this clonotype ranks as medium-sized. The rearrangement uses TRBV13 and TRBJ2-7; 9 bases are shared with TRBD2. J lost 0 bases, V lost 4 bases, and 4 bases had no gene match. The CDR3 length is 15 residues. CDR1 is PRHDT and CDR2 is FYEKMQ in the germline V gene (reference sequence). In DNA, the CDR3 is TGTGCCAGCAGCTCTAGCGGGGCCCGCTCCTACGAGCAGTACTTC. This encodes CASSSSGARSYEQYF.

Points on this clonotype: A read error is possible here, since a much larger clone lies one base away. CDR3: CASSIQGLLGYEQFF. CDR3 nucleotides: TGTGCCAGTAGCATACAGGGCCTACTAGGCTATGAGCAGTTCTTC. The chain is built from TRBV19 and TRBJ2-1, with D possibly TRBD1 on 6 matching bases. With 6 bases removed from V and 8 bases from J, the gap between germline ends came to 20 bases. This CDR3 is built from 15 residues. The germline V gene has CDR1 LNHDA and CDR2 SQIVND (reference sequence).

This clonotype is termed medium-sized. The J gene is TRBJ2-3, the V gene TRBV6-2 or TRBV6-3; D is perhaps TRBD2 (6 bases). Trimming cost V 4 bases and J 6 bases, with 14 bases left between them. The CDR3 sequence is 14 residues long. The V gene's germline CDR1 is MNHEY and CDR2 SVGEGT. As DNA, the CDR3 is TGTGCCAGCAGTTCCAGCGGAAGCGGGGATACGCAGTATTTT. Protein sequence: CASSSSGSGDTQYF.

The chain recombines TRBV7-9 with TRBJ1-2, with TRBD1 identical over 9 bases. In germline, CDR1 is SEHNR, CDR2 FQNEAQ (reference sequence). The CDR3 runs to 16 residues. V was pared by 5 bases and J by 4 bases, with 11 bases of the junction left unmatched. The CDR3 here is CASSAPGQGNGYGYTF. CDR3 bases: TGTGCCAGCAGCGCTCCGGGACAGGGTAACGGCTATGGCTACACCTTC.

The chain couples TRBV4-3 to TRBJ2-7, with D hard to call. The length of the CDR3 is 14 residues. CDR1 is LGHNA, CDR2 YSLEER, per germline. Between the trimmed V and J ends, which lost 0 bases and 2 bases, there was a span of 8 bases. Here the CDR3 reads CASSQDSVTYEQYF. The CDR3 DNA reads as TGCGCCAGCAGCCAAGATTCGGTTACCTACGAGCAGTACTTC.

This clonotype is labeled as medium-sized. V is TRBV6-5 and J is TRBJ2-5, with TRBD1 matching 8 bases. The CDR3 consists of 15 residues. Per germline, CDR1 MNHEY and CDR2 SVGAGI. J gave up 4 bases and V 5 bases, and 9 bases lay outside the gene matches. CDR3: CASSTRQGKGETQYF. In DNA, the CDR3 is TGTGCCAGCAGTACGCGACAGGGGAAGGGAGAGACCCAGTACTTC.

This clonotype was detected a few times. V usage is TRBV4-1 and J usage is TRBJ2-7, with D tentatively TRBD1 (6 bases). This CDR3 is 15 amino acids long. V was shortened by 4 bases and J by 2 bases, with 15 bases between the two germline ends. Per the germline V gene, CDR1 is MGHRA and CDR2 is YSYEKL. CDR3 sequence: CASSPQAGTTYEQYF. CDR3 nucleotides: TGCGCCAGCAGCCCCCAGGCCGGGACAACCTACGAGCAGTACTTC.

Notes on this clonotype: The junction departs from the called germline gene at one end, perhaps through a read error. V and J are TRBV15 and TRBJ2-3, with D tentatively TRBD1 or TRBD2 (6 bases each). CDR1 and CDR2 from the germline V gene are LNHNV and YYDKDF (reference sequence). There are 14 residues in the CDR3. CDR3 nucleotide sequence: TGTCCCACCACCTCAGATCGGGGGCCAGATACGCAGTATTTT. As protein: CPTTSDRGPDTQYF.

This clonotype rates as medium-sized. The rearrangement links TRBV20-1 to TRBJ2-1; either TRBD1 or TRBD2 may fit D (5 bases each). Germline loops: CDR1 DFQATT, CDR2 SNEGSKA (reference sequence). Trimming removed 6 bases from V and 1 base from J, with 16 bases in between. This CDR3 region has 15 residues. The CDR3 nucleotides read TGCAGTGCCCGAGGGACGGAAGAGTCCTACAATGAGCAGTTCTTC. It yields the protein CSARGTEESYNEQFF.